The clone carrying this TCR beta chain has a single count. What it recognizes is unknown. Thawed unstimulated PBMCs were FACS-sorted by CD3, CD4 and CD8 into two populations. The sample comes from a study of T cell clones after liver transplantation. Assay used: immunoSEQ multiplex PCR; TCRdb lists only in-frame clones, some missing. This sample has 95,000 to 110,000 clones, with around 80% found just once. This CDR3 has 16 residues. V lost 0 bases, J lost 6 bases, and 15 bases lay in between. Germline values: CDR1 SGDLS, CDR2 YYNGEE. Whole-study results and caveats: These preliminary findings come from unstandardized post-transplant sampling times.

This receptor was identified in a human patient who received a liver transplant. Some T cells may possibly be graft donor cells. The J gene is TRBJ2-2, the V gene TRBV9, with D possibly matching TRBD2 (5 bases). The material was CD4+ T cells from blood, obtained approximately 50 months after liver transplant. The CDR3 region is CASSVASLGSAGELFF. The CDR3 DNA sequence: TGTGCCAGCAGCGTAGCTTCACTAGGGAGTGCCGGGGAGCTGTTTTTT.